This T cell receptor beta chain originates from a study of CD8 T cells in Susac syndrome. Whole-study findings and limits: The authors acknowledged that the study's TCR sequencing and HLA analysis involved relatively few individuals.

It was with random hexamers that roughly 0.45 to 1 ug RNA was reverse transcribed. TCR beta CDR3 was amplified by immunoSEQ covering 54 Vbeta and 13 Jbeta. A single record per CDR3 protein comes from TCRdb applying MiXCR to the immunoSEQ multiplex PCR reads. The profile shows roughly 28,000 distinct CDR3 sequences, around 94% of them singletons. The TEMRA cells underwent FACS enrichment, while the CD8+ and CD4+ T cells underwent negative isolation. This clonotype was detected only a few times. The antigen is not known. The ends were cut back, 2 bases at V and 0 bases at J, with 9 bases in the middle. The CDR3 totals 15 residues. Germline lookup yields CDR1 MNHNS and CDR2 SASEGT.

The gene calls are TRBV6-1 and TRBJ2-3, with a possible D match to TRBD2 (5 bases). The specimen sequenced was CD8+ T cells from PBMCs. The receptor comes from a human donor in good health. The CDR3 nucleotides read TGTGCCAGCAGTGAAAGCGGTTCTAGCACAGATACGCAGTATTTT. Amino acid sequence: CASSESGSSTDTQYF.